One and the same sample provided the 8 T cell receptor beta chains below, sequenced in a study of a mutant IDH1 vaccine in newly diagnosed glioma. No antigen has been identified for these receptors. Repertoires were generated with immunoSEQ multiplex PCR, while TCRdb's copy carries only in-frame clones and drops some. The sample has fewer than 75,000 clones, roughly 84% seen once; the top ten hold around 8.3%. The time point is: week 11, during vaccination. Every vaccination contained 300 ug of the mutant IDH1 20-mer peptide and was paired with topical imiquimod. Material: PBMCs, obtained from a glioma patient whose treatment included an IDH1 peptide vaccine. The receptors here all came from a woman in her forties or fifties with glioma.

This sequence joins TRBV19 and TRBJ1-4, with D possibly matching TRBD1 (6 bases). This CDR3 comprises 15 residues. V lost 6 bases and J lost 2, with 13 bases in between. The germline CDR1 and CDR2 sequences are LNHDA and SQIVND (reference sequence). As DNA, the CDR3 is TGTGCCAGTAGGGCGACAGGTGGGACTAATGAAAAACTGTTTTTT. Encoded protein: CASRATGGTNEKLFF.

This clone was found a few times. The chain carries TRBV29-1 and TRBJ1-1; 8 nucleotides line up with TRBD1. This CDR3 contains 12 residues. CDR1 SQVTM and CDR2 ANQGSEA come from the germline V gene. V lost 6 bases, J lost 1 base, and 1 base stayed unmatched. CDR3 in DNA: TGCAGCGTGGGACAGGCGAACACTGAAGCTTTCTTT. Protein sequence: CSVGQANTEAFF.

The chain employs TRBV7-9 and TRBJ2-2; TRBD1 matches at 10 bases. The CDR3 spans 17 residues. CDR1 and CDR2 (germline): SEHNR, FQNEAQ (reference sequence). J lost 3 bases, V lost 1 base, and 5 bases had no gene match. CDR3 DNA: TGTGCCAGCAGCTTAGGACAGGGGGCGATTGACACCGGGGAGCTGTTTTTT. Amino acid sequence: CASSLGQGAIDTGELFF.

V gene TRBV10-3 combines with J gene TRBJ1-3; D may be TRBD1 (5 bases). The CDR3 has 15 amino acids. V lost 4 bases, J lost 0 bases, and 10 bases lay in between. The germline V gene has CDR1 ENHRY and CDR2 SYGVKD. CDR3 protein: CAISGSGSSGNTIYF. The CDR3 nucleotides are TGTGCCATCAGTGGATCAGGGAGCTCTGGAAACACCATATATTTT.

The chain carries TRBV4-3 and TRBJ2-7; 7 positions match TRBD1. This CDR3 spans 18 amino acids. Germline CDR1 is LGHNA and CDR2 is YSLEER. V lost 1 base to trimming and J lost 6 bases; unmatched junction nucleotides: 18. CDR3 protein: CASSQVIKLGDSESEQYF. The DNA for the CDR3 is TGCGCCAGCAGCCAAGTTATTAAGCTAGGGGACAGCGAAAGCGAGCAGTACTTC.

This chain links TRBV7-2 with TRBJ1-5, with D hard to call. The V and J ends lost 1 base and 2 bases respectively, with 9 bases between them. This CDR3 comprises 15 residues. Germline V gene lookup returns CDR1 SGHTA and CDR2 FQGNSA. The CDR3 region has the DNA TGTGCCAGCAGCTTAGATGGGTTGGGCAATCAGCCCCAGCATTTT. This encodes CASSLDGLGNQPQHF.

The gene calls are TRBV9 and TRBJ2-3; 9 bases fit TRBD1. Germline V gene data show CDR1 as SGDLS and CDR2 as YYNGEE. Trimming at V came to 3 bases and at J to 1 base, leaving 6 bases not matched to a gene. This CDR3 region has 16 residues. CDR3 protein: CASSAWDREGTDTQYF. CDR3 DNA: TGTGCCAGCAGCGCCTGGGACAGGGAGGGCACAGATACGCAGTATTTT.

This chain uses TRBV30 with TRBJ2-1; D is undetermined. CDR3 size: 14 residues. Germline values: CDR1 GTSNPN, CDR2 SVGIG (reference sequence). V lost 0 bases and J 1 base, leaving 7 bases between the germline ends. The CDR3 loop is CAWSVGRSYNEQFF. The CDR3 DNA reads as TGTGCCTGGAGTGTCGGTAGGTCCTACAATGAGCAGTTCTTC.